The present T cell receptor (beta chain) was sequenced within a study of blood T cells in healthy people across ages. Study-level points and caveats: No conclusive comparison of naive versus antigen-experienced cells was possible with unsorted PBMCs.

The CDR3 spans 19 residues. CDR1 ENHRY and CDR2 SYGVKD come from the germline V gene. Concerning this clonotype: As yet, its antigen is unknown. One end of the junction varies from germline; a read error may be responsible.

A sample-barcoded 5' primer and a J-beta primer mix were used in a second PCR of about 7 to 12 cycles. A template-switch adaptor with 12 random nucleotides tagged each cDNA molecule. Each CDR3 protein is one row after TCRdb ran MiXCR on the 5' RACE reads. Here the sample spans about 1.6 million distinct CDR3 sequences, approximately 32% being singletons. Each donor was a healthy Caucasian individual from Russia, aged roughly 6 to 95. Total RNA extraction produced at least 5.5 micrograms (per sample) for the study. Sequencing input: blood. The chain has TRBV10-3 and TRBJ2-6; D is possibly TRBD1 (6 bases). The clonotype was recovered from a woman younger than 45 in good health. CDR3 DNA sequence: TGTGCCATCAACCACTTTGCGCAGGGCGCAGTTTCAGGGGCCAACCTCCTGACTTTC. Translating gives CAINHFAQGAVSGANLLTF.